This T cell receptor (beta chain) was found in a study of graft-versus-host responses after intestinal transplantation. Study background: Every recipient had anti-thymocyte globulin induction and around 3 years of tacrolimus plus steroids.

The data were produced by immunoSEQ multiplex PCR, yet TCRdb's version contains in-frame clones alone and is incomplete. In the table there are 130,000 to 150,000 clones, about 90% of which are singletons. The CDR3 has 15 residues. Trimming removed 5 bases from V and 0 bases from J, with 14 bases in between. The germline V gene encodes CDR1 LNHDA and CDR2 SQIVND (reference sequence). With respect to this clone: Its antigen is not identified.

Study-wide results and limits: GvH clones were identified in recipient marrow, with some first appearing in ileum or blood. An association linked early post-transplant HvG declines with peak circulating GvH clone levels. Subjects displaying graft-donor T cell macrochimerism possessed elevated graft-versus-host to host-versus-graft clonal ratios inside allografts.

The sequenced sample was unstimulated CD4+ T cells sorted from spleen or lymph node cells, obtained before intestinal transplant. The V and J genes are TRBV19 and TRBJ2-7, with D tentatively TRBD2 (5 bases). This TCR derives from a human donor who received an intestinal transplant. The CDR3 sequence is CASSSLAGASYEQYF. DNA for the CDR3: TGTGCCAGTAGTTCCTTGGCGGGTGCCTCCTACGAGCAGTACTTC. Full variable domain (missing parts from reference TRBV19 and TRBJ2-7): DGGITQSPKYLFRKEGQNVTLSCEQNLNHDAMYWYRQDPGQGLRLIYYSQIVNDFQKGDIAEGYSVSREKKESFPLTVTSAQKNPTAFYLCASSSLAGASYEQYFGPGTRLTVT.